This entry concerns a single TCR beta chain. There is no known antigen for this receptor. The record has no base qualities; no much larger clone is one base away. Library method: PCR. For sequencing, an Illumina HiSeq 2500 was employed. TCR library preparation used molecular barcoding, with unique molecular identifiers applied to normalize quantification of the TCRbeta repertoire. TCRdb reprocessing: public reads trimmed at Q25 with fastp, clones called with MiXCR, in-frame beta chains kept. Rows with a matching CDR3 protein are joined into one entry that keeps the most common DNA and genes. Present in this sample are around 200,000 distinct CDR3 sequences, roughly a tenth of which were seen just once. About 30% of the sample rests with the top ten. Taken from cysteine to phenylalanine, the CDR3 has 15 residues. Left in the record is the CDR3 DNA by itself, 45 bases read in frame from the first base. The germline V gene gives CDR1 as SGHDN and CDR2 as FVKESK. At the junction V is shortened by 4 bases and J by 0 bases, with 13 bases in between.

The data originate from a study of T-cell reconstitution after alpha-beta-depleted transplantation in children (dated by TCRdb to the mid-2010s). With respect to the entire study: Using TCR repertoire profiling, the study followed T-cell immune reconstitution in a quantitative way in children after TCRalphabeta/CD19-depleted allogeneic hematopoietic cell transplantation. On the study overall, not on this receptor specifically: About two months after transplant, the apparently early recovery of alphabetaT-cell counts reportedly depended on just several hundred clones that had expanded rapidly and came from non-depleted graft cells. In some patients, the high TCRbeta diversity seen at day 60 was put down to recipient T cells and intrathymic progenitors that had survived conditioning. Over subsequent months, a decline in hyperexpanded clone frequencies was noted, and after one year, T-cell counts and TCRbeta diversity were mostly ascribed to newly produced T cells.

Read against the paper, the sample's treatment or condition label means: allogeneic hematopoietic cell transplantation with graft depleted of TCRalphabeta T cells and CD19 B cells. The transplant recipients were children given TCRalphabeta/CD19-depleted allogeneic hematopoietic cell grafts. The sequencing here drew on PBMCs, taken before TCRalphabeta/CD19-depleted stem cell transplant. The chain links TRBV14 with TRBJ2-7; the D call is tentative, TRBD1 or TRBD2, as each matches 6 bases. The clonotype comes from a child under two years old with acute myeloid leukemia, due to receive a stem cell transplant. The CDR3 region reads CASSPGDGSSYEQYF. The sequenced DNA: TGTGCCAGCAGCCCAGGGGACGGGAGCTCCTACGAGCAGTACTTC.